What follows is one T cell receptor (beta chain) and its context. The V end was cut by 2 bases, the J end by 3 bases, with 11 bases between. The CDR3 extends over 14 amino acids. The V gene's germline CDR1 is MNHNY and CDR2 SVGAGI (reference sequence). The data derive from a study of cytomegalovirus exposure and HLA in healthy donors. The study ran its PCR with 60 Vbeta and 13 Jbeta primers. Produced via immunoSEQ multiplex PCR; TCRdb's table is partial and in-frame only. Here the sample spans 230,000 or so clones, over 90% being singletons. The sequenced sample was PBMCs. This chain connects TRBV6-6 to TRBJ2-7, with TRBD2 as a possible D gene (5 bases). This clonotype originated in a girl aged 2-10 years in good health and CMV-seronegative. The CDR3: CASSYEGRSYEQYF. For the CDR3, the DNA is TGTGCCAGCAGTTACGAGGGAAGGAGCTACGAGCAGTACTTC.